These 27 T cell receptor beta chains were sequenced from one sample in a study of blood T cell repertoires in COVID-19. Assay used: immunoSEQ multiplex PCR; TCRdb lists only in-frame clones, some missing. The sample contains approximately 220,000 clones, approximately 90% of which appear only once. The sample comprised PBMCs or T cells enriched from blood (not recorded which). The origin of the receptors is a young man who had recovered from COVID-19.

The rearrangement joins TRBV4-3 to TRBJ1-2, with a possible D match to TRBD1 (5 bases). This CDR3 region has 15 residues. Germline V gives CDR1 LGHNA, CDR2 YSLEER. V lost 5 bases to trimming and J lost 5 bases, with 18 bases between them. In DNA, the CDR3 is TGCGCCAGCAGCTCGACGGCGACAGATATATATGGCTACACCTTC. It translates to CASSSTATDIYGYTF.

The chain is built from TRBV20-1 and TRBJ2-1, with 9 bases aligning to TRBD2. The CDR3 extends over 15 amino acids. CDR1 is DFQATT and CDR2 is SNEGSKA in the germline V gene (reference sequence). V was clipped by 3 bases and J by 0 bases; unmatched bases: 3. This chain's CDR3 is CSASGLASSYNEQFF. The CDR3 nucleotides read TGCAGTGCTAGTGGACTAGCGAGCTCCTACAATGAGCAGTTCTTC.

V and J are TRBV18 and TRBJ1-2; 8 positions match TRBD1. The junction had 14 bases not matched to a gene; V was cut back by 4 bases and J by 4 bases. Germline V gene data show CDR1 as KGHSH and CDR2 as LQKENI. The CDR3 extends over 17 amino acids. The CDR3 sequence is CASSLDRRTGRSYGYTF. The CDR3 DNA follows: TGTGCCAGCTCACTCGATCGAAGGACAGGGAGGTCCTATGGCTACACCTTC.

The V and J genes are TRBV12-3 or TRBV12-4 and TRBJ1-5; D may be TRBD1 (6 bases). Trimming removed 5 bases from V and 4 bases from J, with 9 bases in between. The CDR3 is 13 amino acids. The CDR3 region is CASSQGLNQPQHF. The CDR3 nucleotides are TGTGCCAGCAGTCAGGGGCTAAATCAGCCCCAGCATTTT.

The rearrangement links TRBV9 to TRBJ2-2; 7 bases are shared with TRBD1. The CDR3 is 15 amino acids. Germline values: CDR1 SGDLS, CDR2 YYNGEE. V lost 3 bases, J lost 4 bases, and 6 bases stayed unmatched. The CDR3 is CASSGAGGATGELFF. The CDR3 DNA reads as TGTGCCAGCAGCGGGGCAGGGGGAGCCACCGGGGAGCTGTTTTTT.

The genes are TRBV6-5 and TRBJ1-6, with TRBD1 as a possible D gene (6 bases). V was trimmed by 2 bases and J by 10 bases, leaving 18 bases between them. This CDR3 has 16 residues. The germline V gene has CDR1 MNHEY and CDR2 SVGAGI. The CDR3 sequence: CASSYSRQSGGSPLHF. CDR3 DNA sequence: TGTGCCAGCAGTTACAGTCGGCAGTCGGGGGGCTCACCCCTCCACTTT.

V usage is TRBV7-2 and J usage is TRBJ2-1; 9 nucleotides line up with TRBD1. Germline values: CDR1 SGHTA, CDR2 FQGNSA. This CDR3 contains 16 residues. Trimming at V came to 0 bases and at J to 4 bases, leaving 4 bases not matched to a gene. The CDR3 protein is CASSLAVGTGYNEQFF. In DNA form, the CDR3 reads TGTGCCAGCAGCTTAGCGGTTGGGACAGGGTACAATGAGCAGTTCTTC.

J is TRBJ1-4 and V is TRBV7-9; a weak D match, TRBD1 (5 bases). This CDR3 contains 14 residues. The germline V gene has CDR1 SEHNR and CDR2 FQNEAQ (reference sequence). V shed 6 bases and J shed 8 bases, with 16 bases lying between them. This chain's CDR3 is CASREGIGKEKLFF. The CDR3 nucleotides read TGTGCCAGCAGGGAGGGGATAGGGAAAGAAAAACTGTTTTTT. The complete variable domain, with remaining parts taken from reference TRBV7-9 and TRBJ1-4, reads DTGVSQNPRHKITKRGQNVTFRCDPISEHNRLYWYRQTLGQGPEFLTYFQNEAQLEKSRLLSDRFSAERPKGSFSTLEIQRTEQGDSAMYLCASREGIGKEKLFFGSGTQLSVL.

The DNA for the CDR3 is TGTGCCAGCAGTCAAGGGACAGGGTATGGCAATCAGCCCCAGCATTTT. Its translation is CASSQGTGYGNQPQHF. The V call is TRBV6-1, the J call TRBJ1-5, with 9 bases fitting TRBD1. V dropped 5 bases and J dropped 2; count of bases not matched to a gene: 7. The CDR3 is 16 amino acids. The germline V gene has CDR1 MNHNS and CDR2 SASEGT.

The rearrangement links TRBV7-9 to TRBJ2-7; the match to TRBD2 covers 10 bases. V lost 5 bases, J lost 1 base, and 5 bases stayed unmatched. The CDR3 spans 15 residues. Germline lookup yields CDR1 SEHNR and CDR2 FQNEAQ (reference sequence). The CDR3 spells CASSPGTSVSYEQYF. In DNA, the CDR3 is TGTGCCAGCAGCCCAGGGACTAGCGTATCCTACGAGCAGTACTTC.

The rearrangement links TRBV12-5 to TRBJ2-7; 7 bases align to TRBD1. The germline CDR1 and CDR2 sequences are LGHNT and FRNRAP. The CDR3 consists of 15 residues. With 6 bases clipped from V and 3 bases from J, the junction kept 11 bases outside the gene matches. The CDR3 nucleotides read TGTGCTAGTGGCCCTACGGGACAGAACAACTACGAGCAGTACTTC. It translates to CASGPTGQNNYEQYF.

This rearrangement joins TRBV7-9 to TRBJ1-1; no definite D call. With 5 bases removed from V and 8 bases from J, the gap between germline ends came to 9 bases. The CDR3 length is 11 residues. From germline, CDR1 is SEHNR and CDR2 FQNEAQ (reference sequence). The CDR3 DNA sequence: TGTGCCAGCAGCCCTTACTTGGAAGCTTTCTTT. Its translation: CASSPYLEAFF.

The CDR3: CAWSRSGGSRETQYF. CDR3 nucleotides: TGTGCCTGGAGTAGGAGCGGGGGGTCCAGGGAGACCCAGTACTTC. V gene TRBV30 combines with J gene TRBJ2-5, with 9 bases matching TRBD2. The ends lost 2 bases at V and 5 bases at J; junction bases unmatched: 9. Germline CDR1 and CDR2: GTSNPN and SVGIG (reference sequence). The CDR3 covers 15 residues.

J is TRBJ2-2 and V is TRBV11-2; 9 nucleotides agree with TRBD1. The V and J ends lost 7 bases and 5 bases, in that order; junction bases with no gene match: 5. Germline lookup yields CDR1 SGHAT and CDR2 FQNNGV. This CDR3 has 14 residues. CDR3 nucleotide sequence: TGTGCCAGCACCACAGGGGGCCAGACCGGGGAGCTGTTTTTT. This encodes CASTTGGQTGELFF.

CDR3 sequence (DNA): TGTGCCAGCAGCGTCGGGGGACAGGGAACCTACGAGCAGTACTTC. Translating gives CASSVGGQGTYEQYF. The rearrangement links TRBV9 to TRBJ2-7, with 9 bases lining up with TRBD1. In germline, CDR1 is SGDLS, CDR2 YYNGEE. V was pared by 2 bases and J by 2 bases, with 5 bases of the junction left unmatched. The CDR3 length is 15 residues.

This chain joins TRBV11-2 and TRBJ1-2; D is unresolved. The V end lost 1 base, the J end lost 8 bases, and 11 bases lay between the germline ends. This CDR3 has 13 amino acids. Germline lookup yields CDR1 SGHAT and CDR2 FQNNGV. The CDR3 DNA is TGTGCCAGCAGCTTAGCAAGGTCTAGCGGCTACACCTTC. Its translation is CASSLARSSGYTF. Complete variable domain (other parts from reference TRBV11-2 and TRBJ1-2): EAGVAQSPRYKIIEKRQSVAFWCNPISGHATLYWYQQILGQGPKLLIQFQNNGVVDDSQLPKDRFSAERLKGVDSTLKIQPAKLEDSAVYLCASSLARSSGYTFGSGTRLTVV.

The rearrangement links TRBV27 to TRBJ2-1, with 7 bases identical to TRBD2. This CDR3 is 14 amino acids long. Germline V lookup: CDR1 MNHEY, CDR2 SMNVEV (reference sequence). The V gene end was trimmed by 5 bases and the J gene end by 8 bases; junction bases not matched to a gene: 9. CDR3 nucleotides: TGTGCCAGCAGTGGGGAGGGCAGGAATCATGAGCAGTTCTTC. This translates into CASSGEGRNHEQFF.

The chain employs TRBV10-3 and TRBJ2-1, with 8 positions matching TRBD2. The junction had 10 bases not matched to a gene; V was cut back by 6 bases and J by 6 bases. Germline CDR1 ENHRY, CDR2 SYGVKD. This CDR3 is 15 amino acids long. The CDR3 DNA reads TGTGCCATCAGCAAAAGCGGGAGAACTCGCAATGAGCAGTTCTTC. Encoded protein: CAISKSGRTRNEQFF.

DNA of the CDR3: TGTGCCTGGACCCTGCAGGGGTTCGGGCACGAGCAGTACTTC. Residues: CAWTLQGFGHEQYF. J is TRBJ2-7 and V is TRBV30; maybe TRBD1 (6 bases). The CDR3 runs 14 residues. The ends were cut back, 4 bases at V and 5 bases at J, with 18 bases in the middle. From germline, CDR1 is GTSNPN and CDR2 SVGIG (reference sequence).

The chain carries TRBV7-2 and TRBJ2-1, with D possibly being TRBD2 (6 bases). Trimming pared 3 bases from V and 7 bases from J, leaving 16 bases between. CDR1 and CDR2 from the germline V gene are SGHTA and FQGNSA. There are 15 residues in the CDR3. The CDR3 sequence: CASSFLTGVLNEQFF. CDR3 bases: TGTGCCAGCAGCTTCTTAACGGGAGTGTTGAATGAGCAGTTCTTC.

This chain joins TRBV10-3 and TRBJ2-3; maybe TRBD2 (6 bases). The CDR3 loop spans 15 amino acids. V was trimmed by 3 bases and J by 6 bases, leaving 16 bases between them. From germline, CDR1 is ENHRY and CDR2 SYGVKD. As DNA, the CDR3 is TGTGCCATCAGTGAAGCCAGCGGGCAGGCGGATACGCAGTATTTT. It codes for CAISEASGQADTQYF.

The chain joins TRBV4-1 to TRBJ2-5; TRBD1 might be the D (5 bases). The CDR3 covers 14 residues. Deletions cut 1 base from V and 5 bases from J, with 11 bases between. Germline V gene sequence: CDR1 MGHRA, CDR2 YSYEKL. CDR3 in amino acids: CASSQVFSGETQYF. CDR3 bases: TGCGCCAGCAGCCAAGTGTTCTCAGGGGAGACCCAGTACTTC.

V usage is TRBV7-2 and J usage is TRBJ2-1; D remains unclear. This CDR3 is 13 amino acids long. V lost 5 bases, J lost 8 bases, and 13 bases lay in between. CDR1 is SGHTA and CDR2 is FQGNSA in the germline V gene. The CDR3 protein is CASSPTPTYEQFF. The CDR3 DNA follows: TGTGCCAGCAGCCCAACTCCTACCTATGAGCAGTTCTTC.

V gene TRBV24-1 combines with J gene TRBJ1-2; D call uncertain. Germline values: CDR1 KGHDR, CDR2 SFDVKD. The CDR3 covers 14 residues. Trimming stripped 0 bases from V and 6 bases from J, with 10 bases between. The CDR3 DNA follows: TGTGCCACCAGTGATTTGTACGGGAGCAATGGCTACACCTTC. It is translated as CATSDLYGSNGYTF.

V gene TRBV2 combines with J gene TRBJ1-4, with TRBD1 matching 9 bases. Germline V CDR1 and CDR2: SNHLY, FYNNEI. The CDR3 runs to 13 residues. With 7 bases clipped from V and 8 bases from J, the junction kept 5 bases outside the gene matches. CDR3 bases: TGTGCCAGCACGGGACAGGGAGTAGAAAAACTGTTTTTT. This gives the protein CASTGQGVEKLFF.

The chain employs TRBV4-1 and TRBJ2-2, with 13 bases lining up with TRBD2. V trimming: 3 bases; J trimming: 4 bases; junction bases outside the gene matches: 5. The CDR3 spans 17 residues. Germline values: CDR1 MGHRA, CDR2 YSYEKL. The CDR3 region is CASSHGLAGALTGELFF. In DNA, the CDR3 is TGCGCCAGCAGCCACGGACTAGCGGGGGCACTCACCGGGGAGCTGTTTTTT.

This sequence joins TRBV9 and TRBJ1-3; D is perhaps TRBD1 (5 bases). Trimming stripped 3 bases from V and 5 bases from J, with 12 bases between. The CDR3 extends over 14 amino acids. Germline CDR1 reads SGDLS; CDR2 reads YYNGEE. The CDR3 reads CASSEGIERNTIYF. Here the CDR3 DNA reads TGTGCCAGCAGCGAGGGGATAGAAAGAAACACCATATATTTT.